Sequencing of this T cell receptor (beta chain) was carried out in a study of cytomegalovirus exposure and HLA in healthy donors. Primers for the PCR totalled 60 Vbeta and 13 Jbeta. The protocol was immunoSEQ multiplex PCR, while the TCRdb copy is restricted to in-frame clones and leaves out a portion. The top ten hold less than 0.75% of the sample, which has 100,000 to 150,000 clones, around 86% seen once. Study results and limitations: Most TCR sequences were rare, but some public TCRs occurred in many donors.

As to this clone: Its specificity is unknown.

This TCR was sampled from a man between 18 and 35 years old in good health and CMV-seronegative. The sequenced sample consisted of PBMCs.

The CDR3 bases are TGTGCCAGCAAGCCAGGTATCGGTGGAAACACCATATATTTT. This encodes CASKPGIGGNTIYF. The chain is built from TRBV6-1 and TRBJ1-3; D is uncertain. V lost 7 bases and J lost 3, with 13 bases in between. The CDR3 contains 14 residues. The germline CDR1 and CDR2 sequences are MNHNS and SASEGT.